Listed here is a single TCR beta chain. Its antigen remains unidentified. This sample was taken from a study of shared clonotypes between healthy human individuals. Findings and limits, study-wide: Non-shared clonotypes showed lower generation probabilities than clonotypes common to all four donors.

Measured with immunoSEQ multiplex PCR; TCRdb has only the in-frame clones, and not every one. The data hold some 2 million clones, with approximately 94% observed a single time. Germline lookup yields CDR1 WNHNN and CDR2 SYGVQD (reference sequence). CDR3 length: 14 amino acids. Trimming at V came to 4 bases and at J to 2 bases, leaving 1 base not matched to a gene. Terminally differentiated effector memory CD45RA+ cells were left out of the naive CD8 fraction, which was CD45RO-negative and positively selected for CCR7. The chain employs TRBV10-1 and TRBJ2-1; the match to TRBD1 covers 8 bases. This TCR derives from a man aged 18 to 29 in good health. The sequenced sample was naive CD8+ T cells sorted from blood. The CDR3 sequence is CASSAGGPYNEQFF. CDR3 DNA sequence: TGCGCCAGCAGTGCAGGGGGCCCCTACAATGAGCAGTTCTTC.